This entry is about one T cell receptor beta chain. TCRdb re-analyzed the 5' RACE reads; it lists each CDR3 protein once, without DNA. The sample includes about 150,000 distinct CDR3 sequences. These data belong to a study of monozygotic twins with inflammatory bowel disease. Germline CDR1 and CDR2: SGHTA and FQGNSA. The CDR3 is 16 residues long. The sequence derives from a human donor with ulcerative colitis or Crohn's disease, or a healthy co-twin of an affected twin (not recorded which). Sequenced: blood. V usage is TRBV7-2 and J usage is TRBJ2-7; TCRdb gives TRBD1 as the D gene, but with no DNA this cannot be confirmed. CDR3 residues: CASSLLNRGHSYEQYF.